The rows below give T cell receptor beta chains drawn from one sample of a study of beta chain features in type 1 diabetes. Generated by immunoSEQ multiplex PCR, the TCRdb table keeps only in-frame clones and is missing some. The sample holds a few hundred thousand clones, roughly 12% seen once. The sequenced sample was naive CD4+ T cells from blood. These receptor sequences come from a woman between 18 and 29 years old with type 1 diabetes. The CDR3 runs from the conserved cysteine through the conserved F or W. The D gene is left open where the match is weak. Where a row states a size, it is once, few, many or the class of an expanded clone; other rows omit it.

TRBV6-5,TRBJ2-7,NA,NA,CASSYSYEGSEQYF,TGTGCCAGCAGTTACTCGTATGAGGGCTCCGAGCAGTACTTC
TRBV28,TRBJ1-2,NA,NA,CASSPGTPLDYGYTF,TGTGCCAGCAGCCCTGGGACACCCCTAGACTATGGCTACACCTTC
TRBV19,TRBJ2-1,NA,few,CASSLRGGLQFF,TGTGCCAGTAGTCTCAGGGGTGGGTTGCAGTTCTTC
TRBV30,TRBJ1-2,NA,few,CAWSVSGYGYTF,TGTGCCTGGAGTGTATCGGGCTATGGCTACACCTTC
TRBV5-1,TRBJ1-2,NA,few,CASSVQGSDGYTF,TGCGCCAGCAGTGTACAGGGAAGCGATGGCTACACCTTC
TRBV5-5,TRBJ2-6,NA,NA,CATRRAGTGANVLTF,TGTGCCACCCGAAGGGCGGGGACTGGGGCCAACGTCCTGACTTTC
TRBV30,TRBJ2-5,TRBD2,few,CAWRAGGIQETQYF,TGTGCCTGGAGAGCGGGAGGGATACAAGAGACCCAGTACTTC
TRBV7-2,TRBJ2-3,NA,few,CASSLVRGTGTDTQYF,TGTGCCAGCAGCTTAGTTAGGGGCACGGGCACAGATACGCAGTATTTT
TRBV5-1,TRBJ1-1,NA,NA,CASSFSDMNTEAFF,TGCGCCAGCAGCTTTTCAGACATGAACACTGAAGCTTTCTTT
TRBV14,TRBJ2-5,NA,few,CASSSRQVGETQYF,TGTGCCAGCAGCTCCCGACAGGTCGGGGAGACCCAGTACTTC
TRBV5-6,TRBJ2-3,NA,few,CASRASTDTQYF,TGTGCCAGCAGAGCTAGCACAGATACGCAGTATTTT